The sequence of this T cell receptor (beta chain) was determined in a study of T cell repertoires in aging, cancer and after chemotherapy. V was shortened by 2 bases and J by 3 bases, with 10 bases between the two germline ends. The CDR3 totals 14 residues. Germline V gene data show CDR1 as GTSNPN and CDR2 as SVGIG (reference sequence). Multiplex touch-down PCR with TRB-A/B primers amplified rearranged V-D-J TRB sequences. TCRdb re-derived calls from the multiplex PCR reads in MiXCR, one entry per CDR3 protein. This table holds about 8,600 distinct CDR3 sequences, more than 20% found once. This clonotype is medium-sized (0.01 to 0.1%) within its sample. The antigen is not known. TCR beta rearrangements were amplified from peripheral blood genomic DNA. Findings and limits, study-wide: Across the chemotherapy interval, each cancer cohort showed higher median generation probability, suggesting thymic rebound.

Sequenced: blood. The receptor was derived from a human donor with a blood cancer. This rearrangement joins TRBV30 to TRBJ2-2; tentative D call: TRBD1 (6 bases). For the CDR3, the DNA is TGTGCCTGGAGTACAGGGATGTACACCGGGGAGCTGTTTTTT. Its translation: CAWSTGMYTGELFF. The full variable domain, rest sourced from reference TRBV30 and TRBJ2-2, is SQTIHQWPATLVQPVGSPLSLECTVEGTSNPNLYWYRQAAGRGLQLLFYSVGIGQISSEVPQNLSASRPQDRQFILSSKKLLLSDSGFYLCAWSTGMYTGELFFGEGSRLTVL.